The subject of this entry is one TCR beta chain. The sample belongs to a study of PD-1 blockade in classical Hodgkin lymphoma. Sequenced by immunoSEQ multiplex PCR; TCRdb stores in-frame clones only, minus some. The repertoire holds about 41,000 clones, approximately 67% seen once, with about 2.7% in the top ten. Sample time point: cycle 4 day 1 (C4D1), after around six weeks of nivolumab. With no exception, relapse followed autologous stem cell transplantation in all patients, and brentuximab vedotin exposure varied. With 8 bases removed from V and 0 bases from J, the gap between germline ends came to 17 bases. The CDR3 is 17 amino acids. Looked up from germline, CDR1 is SNHLY and CDR2 is FYNNEI.

Sequences were derived from peripheral blood mononuclear cells (PBMCs), sampled before the fourth cycle of nivolumab. The receptor comes from a human donor with classical Hodgkin lymphoma. This chain connects TRBV2 to TRBJ1-6; D may be TRBD1 (5 bases). The CDR3 DNA reads as TGTGCCAGCTATCGGGACCGACCGAGCTCCTATAATTCACCCCTCCACTTT. Translating gives CASYRDRPSSYNSPLHF.